What follows are 26 T cell receptor beta chains derived from one specimen sequenced in a study of monozygotic twins with inflammatory bowel disease. For each CDR3 protein, TCRdb gives one entry from its re-call of the 5' RACE reads, without DNA. The clone table shows about 330,000 distinct CDR3 sequences, with the ten largest holding 2% to 2.5%. Sequencing was performed on blood. Receptor source: a human donor with ulcerative colitis or Crohn's disease, or a healthy co-twin of an affected twin (not recorded which).

The chain employs TRBV11-2 and TRBJ2-7; there is no DNA to check the TCRdb D call of TRBD1. CDR3 length: 14 amino acids. Germline V lookup: CDR1 SGHAT, CDR2 FQNNGV. CDR3 region: CASSTGQGSHEQYF.

The CDR3 is CASSRRAGRTSGNTIYF. This rearrangement joins TRBV14 to TRBJ1-3. CDR3 length: 17 residues. Germline loops: CDR1 SGHDN, CDR2 FVKESK.

The V call is TRBV19, the J call TRBJ1-1; TCRdb outputs TRBD1, but without DNA this stays unchecked. The CDR3 extends over 15 amino acids. In germline, CDR1 is LNHDA, CDR2 SQIVND (reference sequence). This CDR3 reads CASRKGVTGRAEAFF.

The rearrangement uses TRBV5-1 and TRBJ1-1. The CDR3 sequence is 14 residues long. The V gene's germline CDR1 is SGHRS and CDR2 YFSETQ. CDR3 residues: CASSLEKPNTEAFF.

This chain links TRBV5-1 with TRBJ2-7. The CDR3 spans 15 residues. The germline CDR1 and CDR2 sequences are SGHRS and YFSETQ. The CDR3 here is CASSLNTLDVGEQYF. Full variable domain (rest looked up from reference TRBV5-1 and TRBJ2-7): KAGVTQTPRYLIKTRGQQVTLSCSPISGHRSVSWYQQTPGQGLQFLFEYFSETQRNKGNFPGRFSGRQFSNSRSEMNVSTLELGDSALYLCASSLNTLDVGEQYFGPGTRLTVT.

V is TRBV19 and J is TRBJ2-2; the D call from TCRdb, TRBD2, cannot be confirmed without DNA. The germline V gene has CDR1 LNHDA and CDR2 SQIVND (reference sequence). CDR3 size: 16 residues. CDR3 amino acids: CASSMLVPVGTGELFF.

V gene TRBV20-1 combines with J gene TRBJ2-6. This CDR3 region has 14 residues. CDR1 is DFQATT and CDR2 is SNEGSKA in the germline V gene (reference sequence). The CDR3 reads CSARGVSGANVLTF.

V usage is TRBV5-4 and J usage is TRBJ1-2. The CDR3 runs 13 residues. Germline V gene data show CDR1 as SGHNT and CDR2 as YYREEE (reference sequence). This CDR3 is CASSLQASYGYTF.

This sequence joins TRBV10-2 and TRBJ2-5; TCRdb calls TRBD2, which cannot be checked without DNA. CDR3 size: 18 residues. Germline lookup yields CDR1 WSHSY and CDR2 SAAADI. The CDR3 here is CASSARLLPTARQETQYF.

The chain employs TRBV7-9 and TRBJ2-2; TCRdb's assignment of TRBD1 cannot be checked, as there is no DNA. This CDR3 region has 14 residues. Germline V gene data show CDR1 as SEHNR and CDR2 as FQNEAQ (reference sequence). The CDR3 spells CASTPREFTGELFF.

The chain couples TRBV6-5 to TRBJ1-6; with no DNA, the TCRdb D assignment of TRBD1 cannot be verified. This CDR3 is built from 17 residues. Germline-derived CDR1 and CDR2 are MNHEY and SVGAGI. CDR3 region: CASSYSVESRVGSPLHF.

V usage is TRBV5-5 and J usage is TRBJ2-4; lacking DNA, the TRBD1 call made by TCRdb goes unchecked. Per the germline V gene, CDR1 is SGHKS and CDR2 is YYEKEE (reference sequence). The CDR3 sequence is 16 residues long. The CDR3: CASSAIPSTGGNIQYF.

The chain recombines TRBV11-2 with TRBJ2-7; TCRdb's D call of TRBD2 is untestable without DNA. The CDR3 loop spans 14 amino acids. Per germline, CDR1 SGHAT and CDR2 FQNNGV. CDR3 region: CASSHPDYSYEQYF.

This chain links TRBV5-1 with TRBJ2-6; TCRdb's assignment of TRBD1 cannot be checked, as there is no DNA. CDR1 is SGHRS, CDR2 YFSETQ, per germline. The CDR3 has 19 residues. The CDR3: CASSTGVRTGVSGANVLTF.

The V and J genes are TRBV20-1 and TRBJ1-1. In germline, CDR1 is DFQATT, CDR2 SNEGSKA (reference sequence). The CDR3 is 12 residues long. The CDR3 sequence is CSAGNMNTEAFF.

V usage is TRBV4-3 and J usage is TRBJ1-5. CDR1 is LGHNA and CDR2 is YSLEER in the germline V gene. This CDR3 comprises 15 residues. The CDR3 is CASSQDPNLGQPQHF.

The chain has TRBV5-1 and TRBJ2-7; TCRdb gives TRBD1 as the D gene, but with no DNA this cannot be confirmed. The CDR3 is made up of 17 amino acids. Germline-derived CDR1 and CDR2 are SGHRS and YFSETQ. CDR3 protein: CASSGRPRAGDSYEQYF.

This chain links TRBV12-3 or TRBV12-4 with TRBJ2-3; TCRdb reports TRBD2, a call that lacks DNA to check it against. The CDR3 is 18 residues long. The CDR3 sequence: CASSPLYPAGGHTDTQYF.

The chain is built from TRBV7-8 and TRBJ2-7; no DNA is available, so the TRBD1 call from TCRdb remains unchecked. The CDR3 contains 14 residues. Germline V gene data show CDR1 as SGHVS and CDR2 as FQNEAQ. The CDR3 is CASSRDPSGFEQYF.

This rearrangement joins TRBV7-2 to TRBJ2-3; the TCRdb D gene call, TRBD2, has no DNA to confirm it. Germline-derived CDR1 and CDR2 are SGHTA and FQGNSA. The CDR3 loop spans 14 amino acids. The CDR3 here is CASAGSGGPDTQYF.

This CDR3 reads CASSIVGRNGYTF. The rearrangement joins TRBV19 to TRBJ1-2. The CDR3 spans 13 residues. Germline V gene sequence: CDR1 LNHDA, CDR2 SQIVND (reference sequence).

J is TRBJ2-3 and V is TRBV29-1; TCRdb proposes TRBD1, but this gene call is untestable without DNA. Germline CDR1 SQVTM, CDR2 ANQGSEA. The CDR3 loop spans 19 amino acids. The CDR3 is CSALFPGGRFLGGIDTQYF.

CDR3 region: CAWSVRESKSGYTF. V and J are TRBV30 and TRBJ1-2. Germline V gene lookup returns CDR1 GTSNPN and CDR2 SVGIG (reference sequence). This CDR3 is built from 14 residues.

This chain joins TRBV29-1 and TRBJ2-4; TCRdb designates TRBD1, a call that cannot be tested without DNA. The germline V gene has CDR1 SQVTM and CDR2 ANQGSEA. The CDR3 runs to 15 residues. The chain's CDR3 is CSVLRRQDIKNIQYF.

The CDR3 is CASSFLAGRNTGELFF. This chain links TRBV7-9 with TRBJ2-2; TCRdb selects TRBD2, and the lack of DNA leaves this call unchecked. Germline values: CDR1 SEHNR, CDR2 FQNEAQ (reference sequence). This CDR3 spans 16 amino acids.

CDR3 region: CASSSSGGDYNEQFF. J is TRBJ2-1 and V is TRBV5-1; TCRdb calls TRBD2, which cannot be checked without DNA. CDR1 is SGHRS, CDR2 YFSETQ, per germline. The CDR3 has 15 residues.